This TCR beta chain was documented in a study of CD8 T cells in Susac syndrome. CDR1 is LGHNA and CDR2 is YSLEER in the germline V gene. CDR3 size: 16 residues. V was trimmed by 0 bases and J by 1 base, leaving 9 bases between them. From blood CD8+ and CD4+ T cells, the TCR beta chain was sequenced. Healthy donors were controls matched for age and sex. TEMRA cells were FACS-enriched, with CD8+ and CD4+ T cells isolated negatively. It was with random hexamers that roughly 0.45 to 1 ug RNA was reverse transcribed. It was immunoSEQ multiplex PCR that amplified TCR beta CDR3 across 54 Vbeta and 13 Jbeta. MiXCR was run by TCRdb on the immunoSEQ multiplex PCR reads, yielding one entry per CDR3 protein. The sample lists about 140,000 distinct CDR3 sequences, nearly 95% seen once, with approximately 0.3% in the top ten.

This sequence originates from a human donor in good health. The chain recombines TRBV4-3 with TRBJ2-2; D ambiguous. Input material: CD8+ T cells from PBMCs. DNA of the CDR3: TGCGCCAGCAGCCAAGAGGTCGGCGAGAACACCGGGGAGCTGTTTTTT. It translates to CASSQEVGENTGELFF.